This is a list of T cell receptor beta chains from one sample in a study of cytomegalovirus exposure and HLA in healthy donors. Clones were sequenced by immunoSEQ multiplex PCR, and TCRdb holds only the in-frame ones, with some missing. The sample lists roughly 180,000 clones; approximately 78% were seen once. The sequencing sample was made of PBMCs. The receptors were sampled from a male donor in good health and CMV-seronegative. Both conserved end residues are part of each CDR3. The D gene is left open where the match is weak. Part of the rows lack a size; the others show once, few, many or a class for expanded clones.

V	D	size	J	CDR3	DNA
TRBV28	-	-	TRBJ2-7	CASSYISYEQYF	TGTGCCAGCAGTTACATTTCCTACGAGCAGTACTTC
TRBV7-6	-	-	TRBJ2-3	CAGSPGHRTDTQYF	TGTGCCGGCAGCCCGGGACACCGCACAGATACGCAGTATTTT
TRBV7-7	-	-	TRBJ2-5	CASSLAAWAQGIGETQYF	TGTGCTAGCAGCTTGGCCGCATGGGCCCAGGGGATAGGCGAGACCCAGTACTTC
TRBV27	TRBD2	-	TRBJ2-2	CASSSWTSGELNTGELFF	TGTGCCAGCAGTTCCTGGACTAGCGGGGAATTGAACACCGGGGAGCTGTTTTTT
TRBV19	-	few	TRBJ1-5	CASSPSGGPGQPQHF	TGTGCCAGTAGTCCCTCGGGGGGTCCAGGTCAGCCCCAGCATTTT
TRBV5-4	TRBD1	-	TRBJ2-7	CASSSGQGRYEQYF	TGTGCCAGCAGCTCGGGACAGGGAAGATACGAGCAGTACTTC
TRBV19	TRBD2	-	TRBJ2-1	CASKIAGGLDEQFF	TGTGCCAGTAAGATAGCGGGGGGGCTTGATGAGCAGTTCTTC
TRBV29-1	TRBD2	-	TRBJ2-5	CSVALAGGISQETQYF	TGCAGCGTTGCCCTAGCGGGGGGGATAAGCCAAGAGACCCAGTACTTC
TRBV9	-	-	TRBJ1-6	CASSQGNNSPLHF	TGTGCCAGCAGCCAGGGGAATAATTCACCCCTCCACTTT
TRBV18	TRBD1	-	TRBJ1-1	CASSPTGSRNTEAFF	TGTGCCAGCTCACCGACAGGGAGTAGAAACACTGAAGCTTTCTTT
TRBV5-4	-	-	TRBJ2-7	CASSFPGQQSYEQYF	TGTGCCAGCAGCTTCCCCGGACAGCAGTCCTACGAGCAGTACTTC
TRBV29-1	TRBD1	-	TRBJ2-1	CSAATTGIDEQFF	TGCAGCGCAGCTACGACAGGGATCGATGAGCAGTTCTTC
TRBV6-5	TRBD1	-	TRBJ1-4	CASSYLSSGQAVKLFF	TGTGCCAGCAGTTACCTTTCCTCGGGACAGGCAGTAAAACTGTTTTTT
TRBV2	-	-	TRBJ1-6	CASRARQINNSPLHF	TGTGCCAGCAGAGCTAGACAGATAAATAATTCACCCCTCCACTTT
TRBV11-2	TRBD1	-	TRBJ2-2	CASSLGRTGFTGELFF	TGTGCCAGCAGCTTAGGAAGGACAGGGTTCACCGGGGAGCTGTTTTTT
TRBV9	TRBD1	-	TRBJ1-5	CASAEGQGAQPQHF	TGTGCCAGCGCGGAGGGGCAGGGGGCTCAGCCCCAGCATTTT
TRBV5-4	TRBD1	-	TRBJ2-7	CASSKDRGIEQYF	TGTGCCAGCAGCAAGGACAGGGGAATCGAGCAGTACTTC
TRBV19	-	-	TRBJ1-5	CASSIRRGINQPQHF	TGTGCCAGTAGTATTCGCCGGGGAATCAATCAGCCCCAGCATTTT
TRBV5-4	TRBD1	-	TRBJ2-3	CASSLGGQDGTDTQYF	TGTGCCAGCAGCTTGGGGGGACAGGACGGCACAGATACGCAGTATTTT
TRBV5-6	TRBD2	-	TRBJ2-7	CASSWTGTSGNGEQYF	TGTGCCAGCAGCTGGACCGGGACTAGCGGGAACGGGGAGCAGTACTTC
TRBV28	TRBD1	few	TRBJ1-4	CASSLANRGSNEKLFF	TGTGCCAGCAGTTTAGCAAACAGGGGTAGTAATGAAAAACTGTTTTTT
TRBV15	-	-	TRBJ1-1	CATSRPRTTMNTEAFF	TGTGCCACCAGCAGACCCCGGACAACAATGAACACTGAAGCTTTCTTT
TRBV29-1	TRBD2	-	TRBJ2-5	CSVLTSGGEQYF	TGCAGCGTGCTGACTTCGGGGGGGGAGCAGTACTTC
TRBV12-1	-	-	TRBJ2-5	CASSFIVEETQYF	TGTGCCAGCAGCTTTATAGTGGAAGAGACCCAGTACTTC
TRBV6-1	-	-	TRBJ1-3	CATSLEGISGNTIYF	TGTGCCACGTCACTTGAGGGCATATCTGGAAACACCATATATTTT
TRBV4-1	TRBD1	-	TRBJ2-7	CASSQAETGLPYEQYF	TGCGCCAGCAGCCAAGCGGAGACAGGGCTTCCCTACGAGCAGTACTTC
TRBV28	TRBD1	-	TRBJ2-3	CASQRPGQATDTQYF	TGTGCCAGCCAAAGACCGGGACAGGCCACAGATACGCAGTATTTT
TRBV7-9	-	-	TRBJ1-4	CASSLGAGVPPSNEKLFF	TGTGCCAGCAGCTTAGGGGCAGGGGTACCCCCTAGTAATGAAAAACTGTTTTTT
TRBV4-2	TRBD2	-	TRBJ2-1	CASSQAGIASGEQFF	TGTGCCAGCAGCCAAGCGGGAATCGCTAGCGGGGAGCAGTTCTTC
TRBV6-1	-	-	TRBJ2-3	CASSEAMGSTDTQYF	TGTGCCAGCAGTGAAGCCATGGGCAGCACAGATACGCAGTATTTT
TRBV5-4	TRBD1	-	TRBJ2-5	CASSVGQGETQYF	TGTGCCAGCAGCGTGGGACAGGGAGAGACCCAGTACTTC
TRBV14	-	once	TRBJ1-2	CASSQGFGQTYGYTF	TGTGCCAGCAGCCAAGGATTCGGACAGACCTATGGCTACACCTTC
TRBV6-1	-	-	TRBJ1-2	CASSPTGIYGYTF	TGTGCCAGCAGCCCGACAGGAATCTATGGCTACACCTTC
TRBV27	TRBD2	-	TRBJ2-1	CASRRGSGSAYNEQFF	TGTGCCAGCCGCCGGGGTAGCGGGAGTGCCTACAATGAGCAGTTCTTC
TRBV7-8	-	-	TRBJ2-3	CASSLVNAPAVF	TGTGCCAGCAGCTTGGTGAACGCGCCCGCGGTATTT
TRBV7-2	-	few	TRBJ2-1	CASSLGTGEGFF	TGTGCCAGCAGCTTAGGAACGGGAGAGGGGTTCTTC
TRBV7-2	TRBD1	-	TRBJ2-2	CASSFDRGAGELFF	TGTGCCAGCAGCTTTGACAGGGGGGCCGGGGAGCTGTTTTTT
TRBV5-1	TRBD1	-	TRBJ2-7	CASRRDRATEQYF	TGCGCCAGCAGGCGGGACAGGGCGACAGAGCAGTACTTC
TRBV4-1	-	-	TRBJ2-4	CASSQGPTSAKNIQYF	TGCGCCAGCAGCCAAGGCCCCACTTCGGCCAAAAACATTCAGTACTTC
TRBV19	TRBD1	few	TRBJ1-3	CASSEQGSGVGNTIYF	TGTGCCAGTAGTGAACAGGGGTCCGGAGTCGGAAACACCATATATTTT
TRBV5-1	TRBD1	-	TRBJ2-2	CASSAGQDAGELFF	TGCGCCAGCAGCGCCGGACAGGACGCCGGGGAGCTGTTTTTT
TRBV28	TRBD1	-	TRBJ1-3	CASSVEGGSSGNTIYF	TGTGCCAGCAGTGTCGAAGGGGGCAGCTCTGGAAACACCATATATTTT